One and the same sample provided the 26 T cell receptor beta chains below, sequenced in a study of shared clonotypes between healthy human individuals. Here immunoSEQ multiplex PCR was the method, and the copy in TCRdb shows in-frame clones only, minus some. The sample has about 600,000 clones, around 76% seen once; the top ten hold 12%. Sequencing input: PBMCs. The receptor source for this set is a woman aged 35 to 49 in good health. Some clones in this sample may be carry-over from other donors' samples.

The chain uses TRBV11-2 and TRBJ2-1; 7 bases align to TRBD2. Germline loops: CDR1 SGHAT, CDR2 FQNNGV. This CDR3 has 16 residues. The V and J ends lost 1 base and 7 bases, in that order; junction bases with no gene match: 10. The CDR3 DNA reads as TGTGCCAGCAGCTTAGTCCCCGCGGGAGCTTCAAATGAGCAGTTCTTC. Translation: CASSLVPAGASNEQFF.

The rearrangement joins TRBV15 to TRBJ2-3; tentatively, D is TRBD2 (6 bases). This CDR3 region has 15 residues. V shed 3 bases and J shed 4 bases, with 14 bases lying between them. The germline CDR1 and CDR2 sequences are LNHNV and YYDKDF (reference sequence). The CDR3 spells CATSREGDGADTQYF. CDR3 in DNA: TGTGCCACCAGCAGGGAGGGCGATGGGGCAGATACGCAGTATTTT.

The rearrangement joins TRBV10-3 to TRBJ2-3, with D uncertain. This CDR3 is 15 amino acids long. V was pared by 0 bases and J by 6 bases, with 13 bases between. CDR1 and CDR2 from the germline V gene are ENHRY and SYGVKD. The CDR3 protein is CAISESMGNSDTQYF. The CDR3, as DNA: TGTGCCATCAGTGAGTCGATGGGGAACTCGGATACGCAGTATTTT.

The J gene is TRBJ1-1, the V gene TRBV30; no reliable D call. The CDR3 spans 14 residues. Germline loops: CDR1 GTSNPN, CDR2 SVGIG (reference sequence). V was trimmed by 5 bases and J by 0 bases, leaving 13 bases between them. The CDR3 region has the DNA TGTGCCTGGTGGAAGAGGAATATGAACACTGAAGCTTTCTTT. This gives the protein CAWWKRNMNTEAFF.

The rearrangement links TRBV7-2 to TRBJ1-2, with D possibly being TRBD1 (5 bases). Trimming took 1 base from V and 8 from J, leaving 11 bases between them. The CDR3 runs 13 residues. From germline, CDR1 is SGHTA and CDR2 FQGNSA. Here the CDR3 reads CASSLGWGSGYTF. The CDR3 nucleotides are TGTGCCAGCAGCTTAGGCTGGGGGAGCGGCTACACCTTC.

This clone was seen just once. The chain recombines TRBV7-2 with TRBJ2-7; possibly TRBD1 or TRBD2 for D (5 bases each). The CDR3 loop spans 14 amino acids. Germline CDR1 reads SGHTA; CDR2 reads FQGNSA. Trimming pared 5 bases from V and 6 bases from J, leaving 17 bases between. This chain's CDR3 is CASSPRVGVGEQYF. In nucleotides, the CDR3 is TGTGCCAGCAGCCCCCGGGTGGGGGTAGGCGAGCAGTACTTC.

The gene calls are TRBV7-3 and TRBJ2-5; D possibly corresponds to TRBD2 (6 bases). The CDR3 totals 14 residues. Trimming left V 1 base short and J 2 bases short, with 8 bases between. The germline CDR1 and CDR2 sequences are SGHTA and FQGTGA. CDR3 coding DNA: TGTGCCAGCAGCTTAATGGCGGGACAAGAGACCCAGTACTTC. Translated, it gives CASSLMAGQETQYF.

The rearrangement joins TRBV6-1 to TRBJ2-5, with D perhaps being TRBD1 or TRBD2 (6 bases each). Trimming removed 2 bases at V and 5 bases at J, with 21 bases between. This CDR3 has 17 residues. The V gene's germline CDR1 is MNHNS and CDR2 SASEGT. CDR3 nucleotides: TGTGCCAGCAGTGAAAGGCGGCGTGGGGGCCGGGGGGAGACCCAGTACTTC. Residues: CASSERRRGGRGETQYF.

This clone was recorded a few times. V is TRBV10-1 and J is TRBJ1-5; 7 nucleotides match TRBD1. The CDR3 totals 13 residues. In germline, CDR1 is WNHNN, CDR2 SYGVQD (reference sequence). Unmatched junction bases numbered 4, after V lost 8 bases and J lost 3 bases. The CDR3 DNA is TGCGCCAGCGTACAGGGGTTCAATCAGCCCCAGCATTTT. It yields the protein CASVQGFNQPQHF.

This sequence joins TRBV7-8 and TRBJ2-1; TRBD2 matches 11 bases. J was trimmed by 8 bases and V by 5 bases; bases with no gene match: 8. Germline CDR1 and CDR2: SGHVS and FQNEAQ. CDR3 size: 15 residues. The DNA of the CDR3 is TGTGCCAGCAGCAACTCACTAGCGGGAGAAGATGAGCAGTTCTTC. It is translated as CASSNSLAGEDEQFF.

Comment on this clone: At one end, the junction sequence differs from germline, possibly due to a read error. The chain is built from TRBV5-1 and TRBJ1-2; D gene uncertain. The germline CDR1 and CDR2 sequences are SGHRS and YFSETQ. There are 12 residues in the CDR3. DNA for the CDR3: TGCGCCAACAGCTTTTCTGCGGATGGCTACACCTTC. This gives the protein CANSFSADGYTF.

J is TRBJ2-6 and V is TRBV15; either TRBD1 or TRBD2 may supply D (5 bases each). This CDR3 is built from 16 residues. Germline-derived CDR1 and CDR2 are LNHNV and YYDKDF (reference sequence). V was pared by 5 bases and J by 2 bases, with 13 bases between. The CDR3 sequence: CATSHPGPPGANVLTF. CDR3 nucleotides: TGTGCCACCAGCCACCCGGGGCCCCCTGGGGCCAACGTCCTGACTTTC.

The table lists this clone with a count of one. A read error is likely here: a far larger clone is one base away. Other DNA sequences within the sample encode an identical CDR3. This chain joins TRBV6-1 and TRBJ1-5; D gene ambiguous. V was trimmed by 7 bases and J by 0 bases, leaving 13 bases between them. Germline V gene lookup returns CDR1 MNHNS and CDR2 SASEGT. The CDR3 spans 15 residues. The CDR3 region is CASTMDGPSNQPQHF. The CDR3 DNA reads as TGTGCCAGCACTATGGACGGCCCTAGCAATCAGCCCCAGCATTTT.

The rearrangement joins TRBV28 to TRBJ2-7; 8 positions agree with TRBD2. CDR1 MDHEN and CDR2 SYDVKM come from the germline V gene. Germline trimming cut 7 bases from V and 2 bases from J; bases unmatched to any gene: 7. This CDR3 has 14 residues. The DNA of the CDR3 is TGTGCCAGCATCCTGAGTAGCGGGACCTACGAGCAGTACTTC. This encodes CASILSSGTYEQYF. Looking up the rest from reference TRBV28 and TRBJ2-7 gives the full variable domain: DVKVTQSSRYLVKRTGEKVFLECVQDMDHENMFWYRQDPGLGLRLIYFSYDVKMKEKGDIPEGYSVSREKKERFSLILESASTNQTSMYLCASILSSGTYEQYFGPGTRLTVT.

This sequence joins TRBV5-1 and TRBJ2-5; D is possibly TRBD1 (6 bases). The CDR3 has 15 amino acids. V lost 0 bases to trimming and J lost 6 bases, with 15 bases between them. Germline V gene sequence: CDR1 SGHRS, CDR2 YFSETQ. The DNA of the CDR3 is TGCGCCAGCAGCTTGGCCCCCCGGGACATACAGACCCAGTACTTC. Translating gives CASSLAPRDIQTQYF.

This chain links TRBV9 with TRBJ2-2, with D possibly matching TRBD1 (6 bases). This CDR3 has 17 residues. Trimming took off 0 bases at V and 1 base at J, with 13 bases between the two ends. Germline V lookup: CDR1 SGDLS, CDR2 YYNGEE. The CDR3, as DNA: TGTGCCAGCAGCGTAGTAACAGGGCCCTTGAACACCGGGGAGCTGTTTTTT. Protein sequence: CASSVVTGPLNTGELFF.

The chain couples TRBV5-4 to TRBJ2-5; the match to TRBD2 covers 11 bases. The CDR3 is 16 residues long. The ends lost 3 bases at V and 4 bases at J; junction bases unmatched: 8. CDR1 and CDR2 from the germline V gene are SGHNT and YYREEE (reference sequence). The CDR3 sequence is CASSSRLAGSGETQYF. The CDR3 DNA follows: TGTGCCAGCAGCTCTAGACTAGCGGGATCGGGAGAGACCCAGTACTTC.

V gene TRBV5-1 combines with J gene TRBJ1-1; 7 bases line up with TRBD1. The CDR3 contains 16 residues. V trimming: 2 bases; J trimming: 1 base; junction bases outside the gene matches: 8. CDR1 is SGHRS and CDR2 is YFSETQ in the germline V gene. In DNA, the CDR3 is TGCGCCAGCAGCTTCTCCCCCGGGACAGCGAACACTGAAGCTTTCTTT. Translating gives CASSFSPGTANTEAFF.

The rearrangement uses TRBV5-4 and TRBJ2-7, with TRBD2 identical over 10 bases. The germline CDR1 and CDR2 sequences are SGHNT and YYREEE (reference sequence). CDR3 length: 18 amino acids. Trimming removed 0 bases from V and 0 bases from J; junction bases left unmatched: 9. The CDR3 sequence: CASSLGGPSGSLSYEQYF. CDR3 bases: TGTGCCAGCAGCTTGGGCGGCCCTAGCGGGAGCCTCTCCTACGAGCAGTACTTC.

The chain carries TRBV5-1 and TRBJ2-2, with a tentative D call TRBD2 (6 bases). The CDR3 sequence is 16 residues long. V was shortened by 5 bases and J by 2 bases, with 16 bases between the two germline ends. From germline, CDR1 is SGHRS and CDR2 YFSETQ. The CDR3 here is CASSPRRDSNTGELFF. CDR3 bases: TGCGCCAGCAGTCCCCGACGGGACTCTAACACCGGGGAGCTGTTTTTT.

This clone was counted at least ten times. The same CDR3 can be traced to other DNA sequences in this sample. The chain combines TRBV29-1 with TRBJ2-7; 9 bases fit TRBD1. The CDR3 is made up of 14 amino acids. Germline V CDR1 and CDR2: SQVTM, ANQGSEA. V lost 6 bases to trimming and J lost 5 bases; unmatched junction nucleotides: 11. Here the CDR3 DNA reads TGCAGCGTCCAAATACCGGGACAGGGTCACGAGCAGTACTTC. Its translation is CSVQIPGQGHEQYF.

This chain uses TRBV11-2 with TRBJ2-2, with unresolved D. Germline V gene data show CDR1 as SGHAT and CDR2 as FQNNGV. This CDR3 region has 14 residues. Trimming pared 2 bases from V and 4 bases from J, leaving 8 bases between. This CDR3 is CASSLWLGTGELFF. The CDR3 DNA reads TGTGCCAGCAGCTTATGGCTGGGCACCGGGGAGCTGTTTTTT.

This clone was picked up a small number of times. The genes are TRBV6-6 and TRBJ2-7; 8 bases are shared with TRBD2. The germline V gene has CDR1 MNHNY and CDR2 SVGAGI (reference sequence). This CDR3 comprises 12 residues. CDR3 DNA sequence: TGTGCTAGCGGGGCGGGAGGCTACGAGCAGTACTTC. The encoded protein is CASGAGGYEQYF.

The chain carries TRBV7-9 and TRBJ1-1; D is perhaps TRBD1 (5 bases). V was cut by 1 base and J by 12 bases, with 12 bases left in between. Per the germline V gene, CDR1 is SEHNR and CDR2 is FQNEAQ (reference sequence). CDR3 size: 12 residues. The CDR3 protein is CASSLGGRASFF. Here the CDR3 DNA reads TGTGCCAGCAGCTTAGGGGGCAGGGCGTCTTTCTTT.

The chain carries TRBV10-3 and TRBJ2-1; 7 nucleotides agree with TRBD1. Germline CDR1 is ENHRY and CDR2 is SYGVKD. CDR3 length: 17 amino acids. With V trimmed by 6 bases and J by 0 bases, 11 bases remained unmatched. The CDR3 bases are TGTGCCATCAGGAACGGGGACAGCGACAGCTCCTACAATGAGCAGTTCTTC. Its translation is CAIRNGDSDSSYNEQFF.

A note on this clone: This sample also contains other DNA sequences that code for the same CDR3. The genes are TRBV18 and TRBJ2-5; D unclear. In germline, CDR1 is KGHSH, CDR2 LQKENI. There are 12 residues in the CDR3. V was shortened by 6 bases and J by 0 bases, with 5 bases between the two germline ends. The CDR3 region is CASSQYQETQYF. CDR3 coding DNA: TGTGCCAGCTCCCAGTACCAAGAGACCCAGTACTTC.